These 22 T cell receptor beta chains were sequenced from one sample in a study of tumor-infiltrating lymphocytes in oesophageal squamous cell carcinoma. TCRdb reanalysed the PCR reads using MiXCR and keeps one entry per CDR3 protein. The data contain about 22,000 distinct CDR3 sequences, around a third of them seen just once; the ten biggest clones take up 19%. The specimen sequenced was esophageal tumor tissue. All receptors derive from a female donor with esophageal squamous cell carcinoma.

The sample holds many counts of this clonotype. The chain carries TRBV24-1 and TRBJ2-7; possibly TRBD1 or TRBD2 for D (5 bases each). With 10 bases removed from V and 5 bases from J, the gap between germline ends came to 23 bases. Per the germline V gene, CDR1 is KGHDR and CDR2 is SFDVKD. There are 15 residues in the CDR3. CDR3 bases: TGTGCCACTAGCCCCCGGCAGGGACGGGCCCACGAGCAGTACTTC. This encodes CATSPRQGRAHEQYF.

The rearrangement links TRBV28 to TRBJ2-5, with D unresolved. The DNA end is more similar to TRBJ2-7, so the J call may be wrong. CDR1 and CDR2 from the germline V gene are MDHEN and SYDVKM. This CDR3 is 12 amino acids long. CDR3 DNA sequence: TGTGCCAGCAGCCACACATCGTACGAGCAGTACTTC. It encodes CASSHTSYEQYF.

This clonotype was seen a handful of times. The rearrangement links TRBV7-8 to TRBJ2-7; TRBD2 aligns across 7 bases. The end of the DNA fits TRBJ2-1 better, so the J call may be wrong. The CDR3 sequence is 12 residues long. Per germline, CDR1 SGHVS and CDR2 FQNEAQ. CDR3: CASSLGGDEQFF. The CDR3 DNA is TGTGCCAGCAGCCTGGGAGGGGATGAGCAGTTCTTC.

The V and J genes are TRBV7-3 and TRBJ2-5; the match to TRBD2 covers 9 bases. Germline V gene sequence: CDR1 SGHTA, CDR2 FQGTGA. Trimming removed 2 bases from V and 5 bases from J; junction bases left unmatched: 6. The CDR3 is 15 amino acids. DNA of the CDR3: TGTGCCAGCAGCTTAGAGCGGGGGGCCGGTGAGACCCAGTACTTC. This sequence encodes CASSLERGAGETQYF.

The sample holds one count of this clonotype. The chain recombines TRBV7-6 with TRBJ2-1; D possibly corresponds to TRBD2 (5 bases). V gave up 1 base and J gave up 4 bases, with 14 bases separating them. CDR3 length: 16 residues. CDR1 and CDR2 (germline): SGHVS, FNYEAQ. In nucleotides, the CDR3 is TGTGCCAGCAGCTTAGAGAGGGCTACGATGTACAATGAGCAGTTCTTC. Translated, it gives CASSLERATMYNEQFF.

The chain recombines TRBV20-1 with TRBJ2-5; TRBD1 matches at 7 bases. The end of the DNA aligns better with TRBJ2-7, so the J call may be wrong. Germline CDR1 DFQATT, CDR2 SNEGSKA (reference sequence). This CDR3 comprises 13 residues. CDR3 amino acids: CSVEGQGDHEQYF. CDR3 bases: TGCAGTGTTGAGGGCCAGGGGGACCACGAGCAGTACTTC.

The CDR3 region has the DNA TGTGCCAGATACGACACCGCCAAAAACATTCAGTACTTC. Amino acids: CARYDTAKNIQYF. The rearrangement uses TRBV7-2 and TRBJ2-4; no clear D. Trimming removed 9 bases from V and 1 base from J, with 10 bases in between. The CDR3 runs 13 residues. CDR1 and CDR2 from the germline V gene are SGHTA and FQGNSA.

This clonotype was recorded at least ten times. This chain connects TRBV4-1 to TRBJ1-1, with D possibly matching TRBD1 (5 bases). V was trimmed by 6 bases and J by 10 bases, leaving 15 bases between them. The CDR3 is made up of 12 amino acids. Per the germline V gene, CDR1 is MGHRA and CDR2 is YSYEKL. Written as DNA, the CDR3 is TGCGCCAGCAGTCTCGGGGGGGGTCGAGCTTTCTTT. Its protein is CASSLGGGRAFF.

This clonotype was seen repeatedly, ten times or more. CDR3 DNA: TGCGCCAGCAGCTTGGCCGGGGACGGCTACACCTTC. It yields the protein CASSLAGDGYTF. V gene TRBV5-1 combines with J gene TRBJ1-2; D possibly corresponds to TRBD1 (5 bases). CDR3 length equals 12 residues. Germline lookup yields CDR1 SGHRS and CDR2 YFSETQ. V lost 0 bases, J lost 8 bases, and 8 bases lay in between.

This clonotype was detected many times. This chain joins TRBV28 and TRBJ2-3; D might be TRBD1 or TRBD2, each matching 5 bases. This CDR3 has 14 amino acids. Trimming left V 4 bases short and J 4 bases short, with 12 bases between. The germline V gene encodes CDR1 MDHEN and CDR2 SYDVKM. CDR3: CASSSTGTADTQYF. In DNA form, the CDR3 reads TGTGCCAGCAGTTCAACCGGGACGGCAGATACGCAGTATTTT.

V is TRBV7-2 and J is TRBJ2-1; TRBD2 matches 11 bases. The V gene end was trimmed by 6 bases and the J gene end by 4 bases; junction bases not matched to a gene: 8. The CDR3 totals 16 residues. From germline, CDR1 is SGHTA and CDR2 FQGNSA. The CDR3 region has the DNA TGTGCCAGCAGGAATAGCGGGAGGGCCACGTACAATGAGCAGTTCTTC. This gives the protein CASRNSGRATYNEQFF.

Details on this clonotype: As the CDR3 is not closed by the conserved phenylalanine or tryptophan, this likely results from a read error. The DNA is left out, because the CDR3 cannot be placed on it with certainty; the CDR3 is given as TCRdb lists it. The rearrangement joins TRBV7-2 to TRBJ2-1; the D call in the table, TRBD2, was not verified against the DNA. Germline values: CDR1 SGHTA, CDR2 FQGNSA. 15 amino acids form the CDR3, both terminal residues included. The CDR3 spells CASSQGLAYEQYFGS.

The chain carries TRBV11-1 and TRBJ2-1; tentative D call: TRBD2 (6 bases). This CDR3 contains 15 residues. Germline V gene sequence: CDR1 SGHAT, CDR2 FQDESV (reference sequence). V gave up 4 bases and J gave up 2 bases, with 12 bases separating them. The CDR3 nucleotides are TGTGCCAGCAGCTCGAGACTAGTCCCCTACAATGAGCAGTTCTTC. Its protein product is CASSSRLVPYNEQFF.

At least ten counts were recorded for this clonotype. A clone one base away is much larger, so this may be a read error. This chain joins TRBV7-9 and TRBJ2-5; perhaps TRBD1 as D (6 bases). The CDR3 loop spans 14 amino acids. Deletions cut 2 bases from V and 11 bases from J, with 18 bases between. The germline CDR1 and CDR2 sequences are SEHNR and FQNEAQ (reference sequence). CDR3 region: CASSLTQGNNEQYF. The CDR3 nucleotides are TGTGCCAGCAGCTTAACTCAGGGGAACAATGAGCAGTACTTC.

This clonotype was observed many times. V usage is TRBV7-3 and J usage is TRBJ1-1, with 8 bases lining up with TRBD1. Germline V gene sequence: CDR1 SGHTA, CDR2 FQGTGA. V dropped 5 bases and J dropped 4; count of bases not matched to a gene: 3. The CDR3 extends over 13 amino acids. CDR3 loop: CASSPTGGTEAFF. The CDR3 nucleotides are TGTGCCAGCAGCCCTACAGGGGGCACTGAAGCTTTCTTT.

The chain carries TRBV5-1 and TRBJ2-6; D uncertain. Germline CDR1 reads SGHRS; CDR2 reads YFSETQ. The ends were cut back, 4 bases at V and 3 bases at J, with 11 bases in the middle. The CDR3 loop spans 15 amino acids. The CDR3 DNA reads as TGCGCCAGCAGCCCGCCAGTGGTTGGGGCCAACGTCCTGACTTTC. Residues: CASSPPVVGANVLTF. Full variable domain (remainder filled in from reference TRBV5-1 and TRBJ2-6): KAGVTQTPRYLIKTRGQQVTLSCSPISGHRSVSWYQQTPGQGLQFLFEYFSETQRNKGNFPGRFSGRQFSNSRSEMNVSTLELGDSALYLCASSPPVVGANVLTFGAGSRLTVL.

CDR3 residues: CASSPNQRDTEAFF. The CDR3 bases are TGTGCCAGCTCACCAAACCAGAGGGACACTGAAGCTTTCTTT. V and J are TRBV18 and TRBJ1-1; D gene ambiguous. CDR1 is KGHSH and CDR2 is LQKENI in the germline V gene. The CDR3 runs to 14 residues. Trimming took 2 bases from V and 3 from J, leaving 10 bases between them. Variable domain in full (rest from reference TRBV18 and TRBJ1-1): NAGVMQNPRHLVRRRGQEARLRCSPMKGHSHVYWYRQLPEEGLKFMVYLQKENIIDESGMPKERFSAEFPKEGPSILRIQQVVRGDSAAYFCASSPNQRDTEAFFGQGTRLTVV.

On this clonotype: The junction departs from the called germline gene at one end, perhaps through a read error. The J gene is TRBJ2-4, the V gene TRBV6-5; D call uncertain. The length of the CDR3 is 15 residues. CDR1 and CDR2 from the germline V gene are MNHEY and SVGAGI. CDR3 in amino acids: CASSYSTAGRGEAFF. In nucleotides, the CDR3 is TGTGCCAGCAGTTACTCGACGGCAGGACGTGGTGAAGCTTTCTTC.

This clonotype was seen ten or more times. The J gene is TRBJ2-1, the V gene TRBV2, with TRBD2 matching 12 bases. This CDR3 has 16 residues. V was pared by 6 bases and J by 4 bases, with 7 bases of the junction left unmatched. In germline, CDR1 is SNHLY, CDR2 FYNNEI. CDR3 region: CASSHWTSGTYNEQFF. The CDR3 DNA reads as TGTGCCAGCAGCCACTGGACTAGCGGGACGTACAATGAGCAGTTCTTC.

This clonotype was seen ten or more times. This rearrangement joins TRBV2 to TRBJ1-4; D not certain. Germline-derived CDR1 and CDR2 are SNHLY and FYNNEI. With 10 bases removed from V and 8 bases from J, the gap between germline ends came to 14 bases. The CDR3 runs to 12 residues. CDR3 in amino acids: CATAQFGEKLFF. The DNA for the CDR3 is TGTGCCACAGCGCAATTTGGAGAAAAACTGTTTTTT.

This clonotype was seen more than once but under ten times. The chain is built from TRBV27 and TRBJ2-5, with TRBD2 as a possible D gene (6 bases). This CDR3 comprises 14 residues. Germline V gene lookup returns CDR1 MNHEY and CDR2 SMNVEV (reference sequence). V was pared by 2 bases and J by 11 bases, with 18 bases between. The CDR3 protein is CASSLGRTQGRQYF. In nucleotides, the CDR3 is TGTGCCAGCAGTTTAGGGAGGACCCAGGGTCGGCAGTACTTC.

This chain connects TRBV7-3 to TRBJ2-3, with 8 positions matching TRBD1. J lost 5 bases, V lost 0 bases, and 7 bases had no gene match. Germline CDR1 is SGHTA and CDR2 is FQGTGA. The CDR3 consists of 16 residues. Written as DNA, the CDR3 is TGTGCCAGCAGCTTAACCCAGGGGGCTTCTGAAGATACGCAGTATTTT. This gives the protein CASSLTQGASEDTQYF. The variable domain in full, completed from reference TRBV7-3 and TRBJ2-3, reads GAGVSQTPSNKVTEKGKYVELRCDPISGHTALYWYRQSLGQGPEFLIYFQGTGAADDSGLPNDRFFAVRPEGSVSTLKIQRTERGDSAVYLCASSLTQGASEDTQYFGPGTRLTVL.